Each of the 7 T cell receptor beta chains below was sequenced from the same sample in a study of T-cell reconstitution after alpha-beta-depleted transplantation in children. A library of TCRbeta sequences, prepared with unique molecular identifiers, was generated. TCRdb independently ran MiXCR on the PCR reads; one entry per CDR3 protein. The sample yields hundreds of thousands of distinct CDR3 sequences, approximately 14% seen once. The input for sequencing was PBMCs, taken before TCRalphabeta/CD19-depleted stem cell transplant. The receptors stem from a girl aged 2 to 9 with congenital amegakaryocytic thrombocytopenia, due to receive a stem cell transplant.

As to this clonotype: A clone one base away is much larger, so this may be a read error. Here the CDR3 omits its conserved ending phenylalanine or tryptophan, so a read error is the likely source. The chain combines TRBV20-1 with TRBJ2-1; no reliable D call. Per the germline V gene, CDR1 is DFQATT and CDR2 is SNEGSKA (reference sequence). Trimming took 6 bases from V and 6 from J, leaving 6 bases between them. This CDR3 region has 10 residues. CDR3 DNA sequence: TGCAGTGCCCCTGGCAATGAGCAGTTCCTC. This sequence encodes CSAPGNEQFL.

The chain recombines TRBV4-1 with TRBJ2-1; D gene uncertain. Looked up from germline, CDR1 is MGHRA and CDR2 is YSYEKL. The CDR3 has 16 residues. Trimming stripped 3 bases from V and 7 bases from J, with 19 bases between. CDR3 in DNA: TGCGCCAGCAGCCAGATACCACTACCCATGGGAAATGAGCAGTTCTTC. Protein sequence: CASSQIPLPMGNEQFF.

Many counts were recorded for this clonotype. V usage is TRBV28 and J usage is TRBJ2-1; the match to TRBD2 covers 8 bases. V shed 2 bases and J 5 bases; nucleotides not matched to a gene: 8. Germline V gene sequence: CDR1 MDHEN, CDR2 SYDVKM. This CDR3 is 16 amino acids long. As DNA, the CDR3 is TGTGCCAGCAGTTTACCACTAGCGGTCAGGGACAATGAGCAGTTCTTC. As protein: CASSLPLAVRDNEQFF.

This clonotype was picked up many times. The chain employs TRBV6-5 and TRBJ2-5, with D possibly being TRBD1 (6 bases). Germline V lookup: CDR1 MNHEY, CDR2 SVGAGI. V lost 6 bases, J lost 3 bases, and 8 bases lay in between. The CDR3 is 12 residues long. In nucleotides, the CDR3 is TGTGCCAGCAGCCACAGGGAAGAGACCCAGTACTTC. This encodes CASSHREETQYF.

This clonotype was seen only a few times. The V gene is TRBV10-3, the J gene TRBJ2-2; D is possibly TRBD2 (6 bases). Trimming cost V 10 bases and J 6 bases, with 21 bases left between them. The CDR3 loop spans 15 amino acids. Looked up from germline, CDR1 is ENHRY and CDR2 is SYGVKD. This CDR3 reads CATAGTSVEAGELFF. The CDR3 coding sequence is TGTGCCACCGCGGGAACTAGTGTTGAGGCCGGGGAGCTGTTTTTT.

The table lists this clonotype with many counts. The CDR3 protein is CASSLADTSYNEQFF. CDR3 coding DNA: TGCGCCAGCAGCTTGGCTGATACGTCCTACAATGAGCAGTTCTTC. V usage is TRBV5-1 and J usage is TRBJ2-1; the D is unclear. Germline V lookup: CDR1 SGHRS, CDR2 YFSETQ. V was trimmed by 0 bases and J by 1 base, leaving 8 bases between them. The CDR3 covers 15 residues.

The rearrangement links TRBV29-1 to TRBJ2-7, with 7 positions matching TRBD1. V lost 6 bases, J lost 5 bases, and 4 bases stayed unmatched. The CDR3 is made up of 11 amino acids. Germline CDR1 SQVTM, CDR2 ANQGSEA. Here the CDR3 DNA reads TGCAGCGTCTCCGACAGGGACGAGCAGTACTTC. Residues: CSVSDRDEQYF.